This T cell receptor (beta chain) was identified in a study of CD8+ T cells in alopecia areata (dated by TCRdb to the late 2010s). Concerning the study at large: Treated patients were enrolled in an open-label pilot trial of oral tofacitinib, 5 to 10 mg twice daily, for moderate-to-severe alopecia areata. RNA was extracted with the PAXgene miRNA kit for fixed scalp, the miRNeasy kit for PBMCs, and the RNeasy kit for mouse skin. Clonality in the scalp was compared among normal scalp (n=4), patchy alopecia areata scalp (n=8), and alopecia totalis/universalis scalp (n=8). TCRbeta CDR3 regions were amplified by immunoSEQ multiplex PCR with 35 Vbeta forward and 13 Jbeta reverse primers. Biopsies were taken from tofacitinib-treated patients at baseline and again at 4 and 24 weeks into treatment, and several of those patients also had a later scalp biopsy. Tofacitinib was administered for 6 to 18 months, and 6 months of follow-up off drug were then conducted to assess delayed response and recurrence. In both human patients and the C3H/HeJ mouse model, the study applied high-throughput TCRbeta sequencing to look at T cell clonal expansion in alopecia areata. In humans, TCRbeta sequencing was performed on scalp tissue and on sorted CD4+ and CD8+ peripheral blood T cells from healthy controls and from patients with patchy or totalis/universalis alopecia areata. What the study reported, not specific to this receptor: Shared TCR sequences between patients were less evident than in mice, which may be partly attributable to HLA diversity in the patient population. Unlike mouse skin, which is dominated by gammadelta T cells, normal human skin has resident alphabeta T cells that are also sequenced, and this complicates analysis of the scalp TCR repertoire. Compared with normal scalp, lesional scalp, particularly in alopecia totalis/universalis, had higher clonality and more expanded CD8+ clones, which suggests antigenic drive.

The method was the immunoSEQ multiplex PCR assay. RNA was extracted from all samples and reverse transcribed into cDNA, which served as template for TCR sequencing. SuperScript III was used to make first-strand cDNA, primed with a 2:1 mix of oligo-dT and random hexamers. A synthetic immune receptor repertoire was used to measure amplification bias, and any remaining bias was corrected computationally. The authors' pipeline ran thus. After raw reads were preprocessed to remove errors, the CDR3 was defined following IMGT conventions as running from the conserved cysteine to phenylalanine. Clonality was computed as 1 minus the Shannon entropy, with the entropy normalized by log2 of the number of productive unique TCRs. Whether each scalp clone was CD4 or CD8 was inferred by checking scalp TCRbeta sequences against the CD4 and CD8 repertoires from sorted blood. Here the immuneACCESS table is served through TCRdb, limited to in-frame sequences with V and J called. Missing clones are a known gap in these copies; in checked studies unresolved V genes cover under half, and the rest lacks a known reason. For V, J and clone size, that table is used; D and trimming come from the DNA. Counted in this sample were 150,000 to 190,000 clones; around 50% of them appeared once. Roughly a fifth of the sample belongs to the ten largest clones.

With regard to this clone: What antigen it recognizes has not been identified. No clone much larger than this one lies a single base away; base qualities are absent.

Explained via the paper, the time point label denotes: baseline before oral tofacitinib. Peripheral blood and lesional scalp punch biopsies were obtained from patients with alopecia areata. PBMCs were isolated by density centrifugation and stained for CD3, CD4 and CD8, and CD4+ and CD8+ T cells were sorted on a FACSAria. Sample: CD8+ T cells sorted from blood, taken at week 0. The clonotype was recovered from a human donor with alopecia areata.

The nucleotide sequence reads TGTGCCAGCAGTGATCGGGCTAGCGGCAAAGAGACCCAGTACTTC. Its protein reads: CASSDRASGKETQYF. The chain employs TRBV2 and TRBJ2-5; TRBD2 agrees with 7 junctional bases. Including cysteine and phenylalanine, the CDR3 has 15 amino acids. Only the CDR3 DNA is retained, 45 bases long and in frame from the first base. V loses 3 bases at its end and J loses 3 bases; junction bases beyond the gene matches: 7. The germline V gene encodes CDR1 SNHLY and CDR2 FYNNEI.